A single TCR beta chain is shown here with its context. Its antigen is unidentified. Every sample gave at least 5 micrograms of total RNA when it was extracted. The CDR3 totals 15 residues. V lost 3 bases and J lost 2; bases outside the gene matches: 3. In germline, CDR1 is SGHTA, CDR2 FQGNSA. The data derive from a study of blood T cells in healthy people across ages. It was with a sample-barcoded 5' primer and a J-beta primer mix that a second PCR of roughly 7 to 12 cycles was run. Each cDNA molecule was tagged by a template-switch adaptor that had 12 random nucleotides. TCRdb itself ran the 5' RACE reads through MiXCR, one entry per CDR3 protein. The sample carries some 800,000 distinct CDR3 sequences, roughly 44% recorded once. Study findings and constraints: Both higher diversity and more naive CD4+ cells marked long-lived donors when set against aged donors.

Sequencing input: blood. The V gene is TRBV7-2, the J gene TRBJ2-7; 11 bases fit TRBD1. This receptor was obtained from a man aged 60 to 69 in good health. CDR3 nucleotide sequence: TGTGCCAGCAGCTTGGACAGGGGGCTGGCCTACGAGCAGTACTTC. Protein: CASSLDRGLAYEQYF. Filled out from reference TRBV7-2 and TRBJ2-7, the complete variable domain reads GAGVSQSPSNKVTEKGKDVELRCDPISGHTALYWYRQSLGQGLEFLIYFQGNSAPDKSGLPSDRFSAERTGGSVSTLTIQRTQQEDSAVYLCASSLDRGLAYEQYFGPGTRLTVT.